These 21 T cell receptor beta chains share one sample of origin, sequenced in a study of tumor and adjacent non-tumor tissue in lung cancer. Three rounds of nested PCR, following a modified ARM-PCR protocol, produced the TCRbeta library. TCRdb reprocessed the multiplex PCR reads via MiXCR and lists one record per CDR3 protein. The sample lists tens of thousands of distinct CDR3 sequences; 65% to 75% were seen once. No cell sorting was done before RNA was extracted from the tissue. The material sequenced was lung tumor tissue. Receptor source: a man in his sixties with non-small cell lung cancer.

This clonotype was observed a single time. Being one base from a much bigger clone, this may be a read error. The chain carries TRBV20-1 and TRBJ2-5, with TRBD1 matching over 9 bases. In germline, CDR1 is DFQATT, CDR2 SNEGSKA (reference sequence). The CDR3 is 16 amino acids. Here the CDR3 reads CNASKTGGVRQGSQYF. In DNA, the CDR3 is TGCAATGCTAGCAAAACAGGGGGCGTCCGGCAAGGGTCCCAGTACTTC.

Notes on this clonotype: The junction differs from germline at one of its ends, possibly a read error. The chain combines TRBV7-9 with TRBJ2-7; D not resolved. The germline V gene encodes CDR1 SEHNR and CDR2 FQNEAQ (reference sequence). This CDR3 has 12 amino acids. DNA for the CDR3: TGTGCCAGCAACTTAGGACCCTACGAGCAGTACTTC. This codes for CASNLGPYEQYF.

The chain links TRBV6-6 to TRBJ2-7, with TRBD1 matching 7 bases. J lost 6 bases, V lost 10 bases, and 15 bases had no gene match. The CDR3 runs 14 residues. Germline V gives CDR1 MNHNY, CDR2 SVGAGI (reference sequence). DNA of the CDR3: TGTGCCAACATCCTGACAGGGTGCGCTTCCGAGCAGTACTTC. Translating gives CANILTGCASEQYF.

About this clonotype: This sequence may be a read error, since a much larger clone differs from it by one base. The J gene is TRBJ1-1, the V gene TRBV30; 7 bases match TRBD1. This CDR3 region has 13 residues. Germline V gene lookup returns CDR1 GTSNPN and CDR2 SVGIG (reference sequence). CDR3: CAWTGQLNTKAFF. CDR3 nucleotide sequence: TGTGCCTGGACGGGACAGCTGAACACTAAAGCTTTCTTT.

The table lists this clonotype with a few counts. Sequence at one end of the junction differs from germline and may be a read error. This chain joins TRBV6-5 and TRBJ2-5, with 10 bases identical to TRBD2. This CDR3 contains 17 residues. Germline V lookup: CDR1 MNHEY, CDR2 SVGAGI. CDR3 loop: CANSYSQAGGPQGTQYF. The CDR3 DNA reads TGTGCCAACAGTTACTCGCAAGCGGGGGGGCCCCAAGGGACCCAGTACTTC.

About this clonotype: The junction shows a germline mismatch at one end, possibly a read error. The gene calls are TRBV11-1 and TRBJ2-1; no clear D. Germline V CDR1 and CDR2: SGHAT, FQDESV (reference sequence). The CDR3 sequence is 14 residues long. For the CDR3, the DNA is TGTGCCAGCAGCTTAATCCGCGCCTACAATGGGCAGTTCTTC. It is translated as CASSLIRAYNGQFF. Variable domain in full (rest from reference TRBV11-1 and TRBJ2-1): EAEVAQSPRYKITEKSQAVAFWCDPISGHATLYWYRQILGQGPELLVQFQDESVVDDSQLPKDRFSAERLKGVDSTLKIQPAELGDSAMYLCASSLIRAYNGQFFGPGTRLTVL.

On this clonotype: The junction departs from germline at one end; a sequencing error may be responsible. The chain couples TRBV28 to TRBJ2-3, with a weak D call TRBD2 (6 bases). The CDR3 sequence is 16 residues long. Germline CDR1 MDHEN, CDR2 SYDVKM. CDR3 DNA: TGTGCCAGCAGTCGACTAGTGGAGGGCGGAGCAGATACGCAGTGTTTT. This sequence encodes CASSRLVEGGADTQCF.

A remark on this clonotype: Compared with germline, one end of the junction differs, possibly owing to a read error. The chain has TRBV6-1 and TRBJ1-5, with D unclear. Germline loops: CDR1 MNHNS, CDR2 SASEGT. The CDR3 runs 14 residues. The CDR3 loop is CVSNLRDGGQPQHF. The CDR3 DNA is TGTGTCAGCAACCTCCGTGACGGCGGACAGCCCCAGCATTTT.

This clonotype appeared once. The J gene is TRBJ2-1, the V gene TRBV11-2; D is possibly TRBD2 (5 bases). This CDR3 contains 15 residues. V gave up 9 bases and J gave up 8 bases, with 23 bases separating them. Germline assignment: CDR1 SGHAT and CDR2 FQNNGV. The CDR3 DNA reads as TGTGCCAGGAGCCCGCACCGCTGGATGAGGGATGAGCAGTTCTTC. It specifies CARSPHRWMRDEQFF.

As for this clonotype: A much bigger clone sits one base away, suggesting this may be a read error. The chain links TRBV28 to TRBJ1-1, with D possibly being TRBD1 (5 bases). Trimming cost V 6 bases and J 4 bases, with 12 bases left between them. The CDR3 sequence is 13 residues long. Per the germline V gene, CDR1 is MDHEN and CDR2 is SYDVKM. The CDR3 bases are TGTGCCAGCAGGGGACTGGACGGCACTGAAGCTTTCTTT. Amino acid sequence: CASRGLDGTEAFF.

This chain connects TRBV2 to TRBJ2-3, with TRBD2 matching 12 bases. Germline CDR1 reads SNHLY; CDR2 reads FYNNEI. This CDR3 has 15 amino acids. J lost 2 bases, V lost 6 bases, and 3 bases had no gene match. DNA of the CDR3: TGTGCCAGCAGAGGACTAGCGGGGATCACAGATACGCAGTATTTT. Residues: CASRGLAGITDTQYF.

CDR3 protein: CSVESGTSSDTQYF. CDR3 DNA sequence: TGCAGCGTTGAATCCGGGACGTCCTCAGATACGCAGTATTTT. The chain uses TRBV29-1 and TRBJ2-3; D assignment may be TRBD1 or TRBD2 (5 bases each). CDR3 length: 14 amino acids. The V gene lost 2 bases and the J gene lost 4 bases, with 13 bases spanning the gap. Germline CDR1 SQVTM, CDR2 ANQGSEA.

On this clonotype: Sequence at one end of the junction differs from germline and may be a read error. The chain links TRBV6-5 to TRBJ1-6; maybe TRBD1 (5 bases). The CDR3 contains 16 residues. CDR1 and CDR2 from the germline V gene are MNHEY and SVGAGI. CDR3 sequence (DNA): TGTGCCAGCACTTACTCGGCGGGGACCGGTAATTCACCCCTCCACTTT. It is translated as CASTYSAGTGNSPLHF.

This clonotype is medium-sized in the sample. The gene calls are TRBV6-2 or TRBV6-3 and TRBJ2-7; TRBD2 matches 7 bases. The CDR3 runs 17 residues. Per germline, CDR1 MNHEY and CDR2 SVGEGT. The V segment lost 7 bases and the J segment 0 bases; nucleotides outside the gene matches: 15. The CDR3 DNA reads as TGTGCCAGCATCGGGCTAGCGGTCTTCCAATTCTCCTACGAGCAGTACTTC. As protein: CASIGLAVFQFSYEQYF.

Regarding this clonotype: A read error is likely, as this CDR3 ends without the conserved phenylalanine or tryptophan. The chain is built from TRBV4-1 and TRBJ2-3; TRBD1 aligns across 7 bases. The better agreement between TRBJ1-5 and the DNA end casts doubt on the J call. The CDR3 extends over 17 amino acids. Germline V gene data show CDR1 as MGHRA and CDR2 as YSYEKL. CDR3 sequence (DNA): TGCGCCAGCAGCCAAGATCCCACAGGGGTGTTCACAGATACGCAGCATTAT. It specifies CASSQDPTGVFTDTQHY.

With regard to this clonotype: The junction and the germline gene differ at one end; a read error may be behind it. V and J are TRBV5-6 and TRBJ2-6, with no clear D. Germline V gene sequence: CDR1 SGHDT, CDR2 YYEEEE. CDR3 length: 16 amino acids. CDR3 loop: CASSLIPTPVANVLTF. CDR3 DNA: TGTGCAAGCAGCTTGATACCGACCCCTGTGGCCAACGTCCTGACTTTC.

The chain is built from TRBV6-5 and TRBJ1-3, with D perhaps TRBD1 (6 bases). The germline V gene has CDR1 MNHEY and CDR2 SVGAGI. This CDR3 is 14 amino acids long. Trimming took 6 bases from V and 15 from J, leaving 24 bases between them. This CDR3 is CASRSAGAGNITYF. Written as DNA, the CDR3 is TGTGCCAGCAGGTCGGCAGGGGCCGGAAACATCACATATTTT.

Of note for this clonotype: The junction and the germline gene differ at one end; a read error may be behind it. The chain is built from TRBV29-1 and TRBJ2-1; 7 bases fit TRBD1. The CDR3 runs to 14 residues. The germline gives CDR1 SQVTM, CDR2 ANQGSEA. The CDR3 is CSVDLRGTIDEQLF. CDR3 nucleotides: TGCAGCGTTGACCTCAGGGGGACCATAGATGAGCAGCTCTTC.

Comment on this clonotype: A read error may produce the germline difference seen at one junction end. V gene TRBV29-1 combines with J gene TRBJ2-5, with D possibly TRBD2 on 5 matching bases. This CDR3 is 12 amino acids long. CDR1 SQVTM and CDR2 ANQGSEA come from the germline V gene. CDR3 sequence (DNA): TGCAGCGTTGACGACCAAAGGGAGACCAAGTACTTC. Amino acids: CSVDDQRETKYF.

This clonotype was detected a few times. The chain employs TRBV5-1 and TRBJ2-7; D unresolved. The V gene lost 4 bases and the J gene lost 13 bases, with 9 bases spanning the gap. This CDR3 is built from 9 residues. Per germline, CDR1 SGHRS and CDR2 YFSETQ. The CDR3 sequence is CASSLDGYF. As DNA, the CDR3 is TGCGCCAGCAGCCTGGACGGATACTTC.

This chain joins TRBV6-6 and TRBJ1-5; D possibly corresponds to TRBD1 (5 bases). Germline CDR1 MNHNY, CDR2 SVGAGI (reference sequence). This CDR3 has 15 residues. The ends were cut back, 1 base at V and 0 bases at J, with 7 bases in the middle. For the CDR3, the DNA is TGTGCCAGCAGTTACTTAGGGGTTAGCAATCAGCCCCAGCATTTT. It codes for CASSYLGVSNQPQHF.